This T cell receptor (beta chain) is drawn from a study of cytomegalovirus exposure and HLA in healthy donors. Comments on this clone: The target antigen is unknown.

Study-level points and caveats: It was likely that a cluster of highly shared sequence variants was a sequencing artifact. Accounts indicate the classifier identified cytomegalovirus status with strong specificity and sensitivity. Researchers reported in a later analysis that common viral pathogens appeared linked to several top clusters.

CDR1 and CDR2 (germline): MDHEN, SYDVKM. Trimming shortened V by 4 bases and J by 0 bases, and 10 bases separated the two germline ends. This CDR3 has 15 residues. This PCR relied on a set of 60 Vbeta primers and 13 Jbeta primers. Clones were sequenced by immunoSEQ multiplex PCR, and TCRdb holds only the in-frame ones, with some missing. Of around 300,000 clones in the sample, about 90% were seen once. The chain uses TRBV28 and TRBJ2-4; tentative D call: TRBD1 (5 bases). The sequence came from a woman aged 18 to 35 in good health and CMV-seronegative. Sequencing input: PBMCs. CDR3 residues: CASSSRQLAKNIQYF. CDR3 nucleotides: TGTGCCAGCAGTTCACGACAGCTAGCCAAAAACATTCAGTACTTC.